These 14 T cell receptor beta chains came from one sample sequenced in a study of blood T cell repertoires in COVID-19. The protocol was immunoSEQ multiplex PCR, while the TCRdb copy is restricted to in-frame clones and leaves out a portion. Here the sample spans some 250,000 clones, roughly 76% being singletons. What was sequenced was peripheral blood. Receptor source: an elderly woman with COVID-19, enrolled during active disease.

CDR3 in DNA: TGTGCCAGCTCAGGGGTGAACACTGAAGCTTTCTTT. It specifies CASSGVNTEAFF. The chain combines TRBV5-5 with TRBJ1-1, with a tentative D call TRBD1 (6 bases). Germline V gives CDR1 SGHKS, CDR2 YYEKEE (reference sequence). V was shortened by 7 bases and J by 0 bases, with 7 bases between the two germline ends. The CDR3 is 12 amino acids.

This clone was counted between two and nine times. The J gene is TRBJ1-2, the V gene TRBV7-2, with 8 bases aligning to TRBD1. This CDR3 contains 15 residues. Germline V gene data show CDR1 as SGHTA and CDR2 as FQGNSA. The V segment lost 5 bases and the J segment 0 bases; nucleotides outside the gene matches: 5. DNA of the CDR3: TGTGCCAGCAGCAAACCGGACAGGGCTAACTATGGCTACACCTTC. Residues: CASSKPDRANYGYTF.

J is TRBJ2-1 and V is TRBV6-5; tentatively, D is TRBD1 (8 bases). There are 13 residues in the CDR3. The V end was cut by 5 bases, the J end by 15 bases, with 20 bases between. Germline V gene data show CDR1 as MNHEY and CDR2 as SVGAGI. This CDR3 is CASSRGQGGVLFF. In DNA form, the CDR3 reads TGTGCCAGCAGTCGCGGACAGGGAGGGGTCCTGTTCTTC.

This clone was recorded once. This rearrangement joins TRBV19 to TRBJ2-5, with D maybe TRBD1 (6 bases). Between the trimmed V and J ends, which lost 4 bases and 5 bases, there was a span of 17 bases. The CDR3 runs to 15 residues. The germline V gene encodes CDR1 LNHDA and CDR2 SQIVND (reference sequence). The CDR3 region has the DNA TGTGCCAGTAGTACGCCAGGGGCATTAGGCGAGACCCAGTACTTC. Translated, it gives CASSTPGALGETQYF.

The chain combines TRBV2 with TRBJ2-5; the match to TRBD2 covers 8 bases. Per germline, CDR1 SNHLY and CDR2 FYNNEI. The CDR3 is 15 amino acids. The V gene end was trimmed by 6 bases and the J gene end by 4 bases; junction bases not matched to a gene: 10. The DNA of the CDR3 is TGTGCCAGCAGACCGGGAGCGGGGGTGAGAGAGACCCAGTACTTC. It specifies CASRPGAGVRETQYF. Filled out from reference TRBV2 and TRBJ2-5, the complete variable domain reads EPEVTQTPSHQVTQMGQEVILRCVPISNHLYFYWYRQILGQKVEFLVSFYNNEISEKSEIFDDQFSVERPDGSNFTLKIRSTKLEDSAMYFCASRPGAGVRETQYFGPGTRLLVL.

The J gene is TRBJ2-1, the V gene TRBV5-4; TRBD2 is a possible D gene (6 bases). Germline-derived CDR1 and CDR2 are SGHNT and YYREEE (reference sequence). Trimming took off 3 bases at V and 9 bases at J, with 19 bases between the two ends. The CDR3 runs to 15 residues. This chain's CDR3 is CASSSGTPSWSEQFF. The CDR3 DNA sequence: TGTGCCAGCAGCTCCGGGACTCCCTCCTGGAGTGAGCAGTTCTTC.

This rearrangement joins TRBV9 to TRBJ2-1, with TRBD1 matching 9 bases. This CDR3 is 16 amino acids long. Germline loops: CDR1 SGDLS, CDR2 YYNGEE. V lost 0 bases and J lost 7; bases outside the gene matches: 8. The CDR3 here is CASSVVGDRESNEQFF. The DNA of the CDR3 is TGTGCCAGCAGCGTAGTCGGGGACAGGGAGTCGAATGAGCAGTTCTTC. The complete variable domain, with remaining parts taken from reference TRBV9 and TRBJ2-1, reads DSGVTQTPKHLITATGQRVTLRCSPRSGDLSVYWYQQSLDQGLQFLIQYYNGEERAKGNILERFSAQQFPDLHSELNLSSLELGDSALYFCASSVVGDRESNEQFFGPGTRLTVL.

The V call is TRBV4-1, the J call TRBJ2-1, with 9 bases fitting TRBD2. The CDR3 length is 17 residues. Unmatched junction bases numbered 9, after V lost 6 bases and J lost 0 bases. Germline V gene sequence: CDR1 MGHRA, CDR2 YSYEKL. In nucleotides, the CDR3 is TGCGCCAGCAGGGCGATCGCGGGGGGGATCTCCTACAATGAGCAGTTCTTC. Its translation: CASRAIAGGISYNEQFF.

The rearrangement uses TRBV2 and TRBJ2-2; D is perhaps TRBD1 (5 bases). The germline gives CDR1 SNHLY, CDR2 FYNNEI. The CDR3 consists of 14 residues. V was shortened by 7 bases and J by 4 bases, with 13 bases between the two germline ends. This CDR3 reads CASTREGVTGELFF. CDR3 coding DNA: TGTGCCAGCACCAGGGAAGGGGTCACCGGGGAGCTGTTTTTT.

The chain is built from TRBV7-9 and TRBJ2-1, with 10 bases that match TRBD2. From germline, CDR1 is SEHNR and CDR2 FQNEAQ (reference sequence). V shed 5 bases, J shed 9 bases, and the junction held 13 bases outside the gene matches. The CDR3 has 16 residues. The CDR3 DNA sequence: TGTGCCAGCAGCGCGCCGGGGCTAGCGGGAGTTAGTGAGCAGTTCTTC. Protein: CASSAPGLAGVSEQFF. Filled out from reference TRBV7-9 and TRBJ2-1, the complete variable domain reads DTGVSQNPRHKITKRGQNVTFRCDPISEHNRLYWYRQTLGQGPEFLTYFQNEAQLEKSRLLSDRFSAERPKGSFSTLEIQRTEQGDSAMYLCASSAPGLAGVSEQFFGPGTRLTVL.

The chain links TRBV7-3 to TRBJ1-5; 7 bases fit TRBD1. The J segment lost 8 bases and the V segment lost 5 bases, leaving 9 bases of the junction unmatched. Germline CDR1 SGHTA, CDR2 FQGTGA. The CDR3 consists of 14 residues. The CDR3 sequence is CASSRGQTQEPQHF. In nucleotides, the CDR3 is TGTGCCAGCAGCCGGGGACAGACCCAGGAGCCCCAGCATTTT.

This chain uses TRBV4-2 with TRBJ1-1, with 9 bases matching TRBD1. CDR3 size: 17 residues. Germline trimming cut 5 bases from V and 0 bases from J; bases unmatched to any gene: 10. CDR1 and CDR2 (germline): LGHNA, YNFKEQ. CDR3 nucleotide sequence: TGTGCCAGCAGCTTACCGGGACAGGGTACTATGAACACTGAAGCTTTCTTT. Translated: CASSLPGQGTMNTEAFF.

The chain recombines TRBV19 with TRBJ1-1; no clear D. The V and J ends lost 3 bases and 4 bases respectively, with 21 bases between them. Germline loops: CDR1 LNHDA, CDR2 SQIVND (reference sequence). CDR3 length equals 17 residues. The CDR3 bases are TGTGCCAGTAGTATCCCCTCCGGGAGGCGGTTGCCCACTGAAGCTTTCTTT. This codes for CASSIPSGRRLPTEAFF.

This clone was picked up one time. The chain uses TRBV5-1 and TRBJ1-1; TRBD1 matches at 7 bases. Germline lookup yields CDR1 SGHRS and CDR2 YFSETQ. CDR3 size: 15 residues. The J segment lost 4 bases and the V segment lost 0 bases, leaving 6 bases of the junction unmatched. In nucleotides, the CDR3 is TGCGCCAGCAGCTTGGTAGGGGGCGAGGGCACTGAAGCTTTCTTT. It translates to CASSLVGGEGTEAFF.